This T cell receptor (beta chain) was found in a study of metastatic and nonmetastatic thyroid tumors. Study-level background: Thyroid patients, malignant and benign, had repertoires compared across blood and tumor or nodule tissue. Findings and limits, study-wide: Significantly greater TCR beta diversity was reportedly found in malignant thyroid tumors than in benign nodules (in blood and tumor).

This clone qualifies as large. No antigen is known for it. No treatment of any kind had been given to any patient before thyroid surgery. Under the authors' procedure: Clinicopathological groups differed in CDR3, with these differences serving to build a distant-metastasis classifier for papillary thyroid cancer. MiXCR reprocessed the PCR reads for TCRdb. TCRdb, rather than the study authors, made the V and J calls. The sample holds about 7,800 clones; about a quarter are singletons and the top ten take less than 15%. The CDR3 spans 14 residues. Germline CDR1 is MDHEN and CDR2 is SYDVKM. The V end was cut by 7 bases, the J end by 3 bases, with 15 bases between.

This sequence originates from a female donor with papillary thyroid cancer or a benign thyroid nodule (not recorded which). Some clones in this sample may be carry-over from other donors' samples. The sample consisted of adjacent normal tissue. The genes are TRBV28 and TRBJ1-2; TRBD1 might be the D (5 bases). CDR3 sequence reads: CASTLGGADYGYTF. The CDR3 coding sequence is TGTGCCAGCACCTTAGGCGGGGCTGACTATGGCTACACCTTC.